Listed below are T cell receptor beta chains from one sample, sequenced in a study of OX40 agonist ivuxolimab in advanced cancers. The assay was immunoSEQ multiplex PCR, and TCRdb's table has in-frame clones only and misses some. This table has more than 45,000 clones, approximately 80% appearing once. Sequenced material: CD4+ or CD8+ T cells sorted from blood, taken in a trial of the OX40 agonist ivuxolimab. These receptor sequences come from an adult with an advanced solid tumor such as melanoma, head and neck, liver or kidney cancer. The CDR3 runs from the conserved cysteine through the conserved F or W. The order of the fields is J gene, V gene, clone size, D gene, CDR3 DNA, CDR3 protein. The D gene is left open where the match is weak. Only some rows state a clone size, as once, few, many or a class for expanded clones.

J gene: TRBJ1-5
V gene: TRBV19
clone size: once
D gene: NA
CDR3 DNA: TGTGCCAGTAGTCGTCAGGACGGGAATCAGCCCCAGCATTTT
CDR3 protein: CASSRQDGNQPQHF

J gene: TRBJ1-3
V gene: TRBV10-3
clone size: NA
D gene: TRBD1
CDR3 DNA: TGTGCCATTACCGGGACAGACTCTGGAAACACCATATATTTT
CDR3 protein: CAITGTDSGNTIYF

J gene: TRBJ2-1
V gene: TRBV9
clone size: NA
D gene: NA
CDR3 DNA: TGTGCCAGCAGCTTTAGGGGGGATGAGCAGTTCTTC
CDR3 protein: CASSFRGDEQFF

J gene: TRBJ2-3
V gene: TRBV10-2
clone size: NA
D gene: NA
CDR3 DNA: TGCGCCACCGTCCTTTACAAGGACCCCACAGATACGCAGTATTTT
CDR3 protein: CATVLYKDPTDTQYF

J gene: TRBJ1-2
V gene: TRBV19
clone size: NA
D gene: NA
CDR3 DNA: TGTGCCAGTAGTATGACGCTCCGACAGGCTCTCTATGGCTACACCTTC
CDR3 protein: CASSMTLRQALYGYTF

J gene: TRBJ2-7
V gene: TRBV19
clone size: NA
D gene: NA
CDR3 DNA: TGTGCCAGTAGTATAATGCCCGGGACACCACCCTACGAGCAGTACTTC
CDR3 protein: CASSIMPGTPPYEQYF

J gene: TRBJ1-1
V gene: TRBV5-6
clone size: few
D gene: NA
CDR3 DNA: TGTGCCAGCAGCGCCAACCGAAACACTGAAGCTTTCTTT
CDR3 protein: CASSANRNTEAFF

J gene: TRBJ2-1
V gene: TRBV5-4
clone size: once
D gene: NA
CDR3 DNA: TGTGCCAGCAGCTCGAGTGGGGGGGCCGCCAATGAGCAGTTCTTC
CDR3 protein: CASSSSGGAANEQFF

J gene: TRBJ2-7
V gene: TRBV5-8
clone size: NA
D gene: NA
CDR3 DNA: TGTGCCAGCAGCTTGTTCCACGAGCAGTACTTC
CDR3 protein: CASSLFHEQYF

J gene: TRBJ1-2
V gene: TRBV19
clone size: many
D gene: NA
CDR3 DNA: TGTGCCAGTAGTATAGCAGGGCAGAACTATGGCTACACCTTC
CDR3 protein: CASSIAGQNYGYTF

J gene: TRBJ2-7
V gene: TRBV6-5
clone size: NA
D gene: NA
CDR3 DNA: TGTGCCAGCAGTTACGTGAGGGCTGCTGCCTACGAGCAGTACTTC
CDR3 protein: CASSYVRAAAYEQYF

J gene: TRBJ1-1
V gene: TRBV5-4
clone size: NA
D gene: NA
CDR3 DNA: TGTGCCAGCAGCAGAACAGGGACGAACACTGAAGCTTTCTTT
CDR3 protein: CASSRTGTNTEAFF

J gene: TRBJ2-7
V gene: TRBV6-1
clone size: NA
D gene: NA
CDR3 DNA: TGTGCCAGCTTGTCGGCGACGTCCTACGAGCAGTACTTC
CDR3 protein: CASLSATSYEQYF

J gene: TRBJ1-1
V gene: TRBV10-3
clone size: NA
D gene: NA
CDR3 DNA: TGTGCCATCGGTGTGGGGGGGAACACTGAAGCTTTCTTT
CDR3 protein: CAIGVGGNTEAFF

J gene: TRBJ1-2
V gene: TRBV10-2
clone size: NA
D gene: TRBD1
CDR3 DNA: TGCGCCAGCAGTGAGTCAAGGACAGGGGACTATGGCTACACCTTC
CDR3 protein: CASSESRTGDYGYTF